Below, 14 T cell receptor beta chains from the same sample are listed, as sequenced in a study of OX40 agonist ivuxolimab in advanced cancers. Data came from immunoSEQ multiplex PCR; TCRdb stores just in-frame clones and leaves some out. The sample has around 70,000 clones, roughly 80% seen once. The sample consisted of CD4+ or CD8+ T cells sorted from blood, taken in a trial of the OX40 agonist ivuxolimab. Receptors were obtained from an adult with an advanced solid tumor such as melanoma, head and neck, liver or kidney cancer.

The chain is built from TRBV7-2 and TRBJ2-7; 9 bases agree with TRBD1. The CDR3 is made up of 16 amino acids. Germline CDR1 reads SGHTA; CDR2 reads FQGNSA. V dropped 1 base and J dropped 3; count of bases not matched to a gene: 7. Here the CDR3 reads CASSLGRTGEYYEQYV. Here the CDR3 DNA reads TGTGCCAGCAGCTTAGGGCGGACAGGGGAGTACTACGAGCAGTACGTC.

This clone has just a few counts. The chain is built from TRBV2 and TRBJ1-6, with D hard to call. Trimming shortened V by 8 bases and J by 7 bases, and 12 bases separated the two germline ends. Germline CDR1 SNHLY, CDR2 FYNNEI. The CDR3 length is 13 residues. The CDR3 coding sequence is TGTGCCAGCCAGGAGGATCAAAATTCACCCCTCCACTTT. Amino acid sequence: CASQEDQNSPLHF.

V usage is TRBV5-1 and J usage is TRBJ2-5; 15 positions agree with TRBD2. V lost 4 bases, J lost 2 bases, and 3 bases stayed unmatched. The CDR3 is 16 residues long. Germline V gene data show CDR1 as SGHRS and CDR2 as YFSETQ. CDR3 bases: TGCGCCAGCAGCCCGGGGACTAGCGGGGGGCAAGAGACCCAGTACTTC. Translation: CASSPGTSGGQETQYF.

The gene calls are TRBV5-4 and TRBJ1-2, with TRBD1 matching 8 bases. Germline V gives CDR1 SGHNT, CDR2 YYREEE (reference sequence). The CDR3 is 12 amino acids. With V trimmed by 3 bases and J by 7 bases, 2 bases remained unmatched. The CDR3 here is CASSSDRGGYTF. CDR3 bases: TGTGCCAGCAGCTCAGACAGGGGTGGCTACACCTTC.

The chain combines TRBV19 with TRBJ1-5; 8 nucleotides agree with TRBD1. Germline trimming cut 8 bases from V and 2 bases from J; bases unmatched to any gene: 11. Germline V gene sequence: CDR1 LNHDA, CDR2 SQIVND (reference sequence). This CDR3 is built from 16 residues. CDR3 loop: CASEPGGRRGNQPQHF. CDR3 bases: TGTGCCAGTGAACCAGGGGGCCGGAGGGGCAATCAGCCCCAGCATTTT.

V usage is TRBV5-1 and J usage is TRBJ1-5; 10 nucleotides match TRBD1. V dropped 4 bases and J dropped 1; count of bases not matched to a gene: 8. The CDR3 contains 17 residues. The V gene's germline CDR1 is SGHRS and CDR2 YFSETQ. The CDR3 spells CASSIGTGDSSNQPQHF. The CDR3 nucleotides read TGCGCCAGCAGCATCGGGACAGGGGACTCGAGCAATCAGCCCCAGCATTTT.

The chain is built from TRBV7-2 and TRBJ2-5, with 12 bases aligning to TRBD2. The ends lost 1 base at V and 5 bases at J; junction bases unmatched: 11. The CDR3 extends over 18 amino acids. CDR1 and CDR2 from the germline V gene are SGHTA and FQGNSA. The CDR3 reads CASSLDSASGGVRETQYF. CDR3 nucleotides: TGTGCCAGCAGCTTAGACTCGGCTAGCGGGGGGGTACGGGAGACCCAGTACTTC.

The chain links TRBV5-1 to TRBJ2-5; TRBD2 matches at 12 bases. The tail of the sequence fits TRBJ2-7 better, so the J call may be wrong. CDR1 is SGHRS, CDR2 YFSETQ, per germline. There are 14 residues in the CDR3. CDR3 in DNA: TGCGCCAGCAGTTCCTTGGGACTAGCGGGCGAGCAGTACTTC. Residues: CASSSLGLAGEQYF.

The chain couples TRBV19 to TRBJ1-5; D ambiguous. The V end lost 5 bases, the J end lost 5 bases, and 22 bases lay between the germline ends. The CDR3 runs 17 residues. CDR1 and CDR2 (germline): LNHDA, SQIVND (reference sequence). The DNA for the CDR3 is TGTGCCAGTAGTCCGTTCCCGGGTCAGGCCAAGGATCAGCCCCAGCATTTT. Protein product: CASSPFPGQAKDQPQHF.

This rearrangement joins TRBV25-1 to TRBJ1-2, with a weak D call TRBD1 (5 bases). Germline CDR1 is MGHDK and CDR2 is SYGVNS. The CDR3 runs 16 residues. Trimming took off 1 base at V and 0 bases at J, with 12 bases between the two ends. The CDR3: CASSEWGKGANYGYTF. Here the CDR3 DNA reads TGTGCCAGCAGTGAATGGGGGAAAGGGGCTAACTATGGCTACACCTTC.

V is TRBV14 and J is TRBJ2-3; tentatively, D is TRBD2 (5 bases). V dropped 4 bases and J dropped 8 bases, with 16 bases sitting between them. Per the germline V gene, CDR1 is SGHDN and CDR2 is FVKESK. This CDR3 is built from 14 residues. As DNA, the CDR3 is TGTGCCAGCAGCCTCATCGACCCGGCGGGTACGCAGTATTTT. The encoded protein is CASSLIDPAGTQYF.

At least ten counts were recorded for this clone. This rearrangement joins TRBV5-1 to TRBJ1-1; D is undetermined. V was pared by 3 bases and J by 7 bases, with 7 bases between. Germline CDR1 reads SGHRS; CDR2 reads YFSETQ. This CDR3 is 11 amino acids long. The CDR3 loop is CASSSGFEAFF. The CDR3 DNA follows: TGCGCCAGCAGCTCCGGGTTTGAAGCTTTCTTT.

This chain connects TRBV19 to TRBJ1-2; tentative D call: TRBD1 (5 bases). Germline CDR1 reads LNHDA; CDR2 reads SQIVND (reference sequence). V lost 5 bases, J lost 4 bases, and 17 bases lay in between. CDR3 length equals 15 residues. In DNA form, the CDR3 reads TGTGCCAGTAGTCCCCCGGCAGGGATCCTCTATGGCTACACCTTC. Protein sequence: CASSPPAGILYGYTF.

This clone was counted between two and nine times. The gene calls are TRBV2 and TRBJ1-5; 7 nucleotides agree with TRBD1. CDR3 length: 15 amino acids. Germline V gene lookup returns CDR1 SNHLY and CDR2 FYNNEI. J was trimmed by 6 bases and V by 5 bases; bases with no gene match: 10. DNA of the CDR3: TGTGCCAGCAGTACCACAGGGGAAGTGGTTCAGCCCCAGCATTTT. Encoded protein: CASSTTGEVVQPQHF.